The 5 T cell receptor beta chains reported below all come from one sample, sequenced in a study of patients and donors after allogeneic stem cell transplantation. TCRdb processed the RT-PCR reads anew with MiXCR; each CDR3 protein has one entry. The sample lists roughly 880,000 distinct CDR3 sequences; under 20% were seen once. Sequenced input: blood, either unsorted or a sorted T cell fraction (not recorded which). These receptors were collected from a human donor who was either an allogeneic HSCT recipient or a stem cell or donor lymphocyte infusion donor (not recorded which). It is not recorded whose cells these are; they may come from a transplant donor.

The gene calls are TRBV6-1 and TRBJ2-1; 7 positions agree with TRBD2. The CDR3 has 17 amino acids. The J segment lost 0 bases and the V segment lost 2 bases, leaving 7 bases of the junction unmatched. Per germline, CDR1 MNHNS and CDR2 SASEGT. CDR3 DNA sequence: TGTGCCAGCAGTGAACTAGGGACTACCCTCTCCTACAATGAGCAGTTCTTC. This translates into CASSELGTTLSYNEQFF.

This clonotype has only a few counts. This chain uses TRBV6-5 with TRBJ2-7; 8 positions match TRBD1. V was clipped by 0 bases and J by 3 bases; unmatched bases: 13. Germline CDR1 is MNHEY and CDR2 is SVGAGI. The CDR3 has 18 amino acids. Here the CDR3 DNA reads TGTGCCAGCAGTTACTCGACTGCCCTCGGACAGGGACACTACGAGCAGTACTTC. This codes for CASSYSTALGQGHYEQYF.

There are a few counts of this clonotype. The rearrangement uses TRBV11-3 and TRBJ2-3; D unresolved. V was shortened by 3 bases and J by 3 bases, with 7 bases between the two germline ends. This CDR3 contains 13 residues. Germline CDR1 SGHNT, CDR2 YENEEA. This CDR3 is CASSFPLTDTQYF. DNA of the CDR3: TGTGCCAGCAGCTTCCCTTTAACAGATACGCAGTATTTT.

The V gene is TRBV7-9, the J gene TRBJ1-1; 8 bases fit TRBD1. CDR3 size: 16 residues. Germline values: CDR1 SEHNR, CDR2 FQNEAQ (reference sequence). V gave up 1 base and J gave up 5 bases; unmatched junction bases: 9. The CDR3 protein is CASSLESWTGFTEAFF. The CDR3, as DNA: TGTGCCAGCAGCTTAGAGAGCTGGACAGGGTTTACTGAAGCTTTCTTT.

This clonotype was seen ten or more times. The chain carries TRBV9 and TRBJ2-1, with 13 bases identical to TRBD2. CDR3 size: 16 residues. Germline assignment: CDR1 SGDLS and CDR2 YYNGEE. The trim removed 4 bases at V and 4 bases at J, leaving 5 bases unmatched. CDR3: CASSSRTSGGYNEQFF. DNA for the CDR3: TGTGCCAGCAGCTCCCGGACTAGCGGGGGATACAATGAGCAGTTCTTC.